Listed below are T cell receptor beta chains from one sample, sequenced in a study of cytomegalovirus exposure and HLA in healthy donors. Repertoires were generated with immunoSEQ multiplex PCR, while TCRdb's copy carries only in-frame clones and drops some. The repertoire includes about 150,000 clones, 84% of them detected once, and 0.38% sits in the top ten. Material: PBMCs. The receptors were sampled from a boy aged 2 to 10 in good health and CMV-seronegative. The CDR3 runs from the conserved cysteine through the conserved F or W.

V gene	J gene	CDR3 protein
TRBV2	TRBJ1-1	CASSVTGFYTEAFF
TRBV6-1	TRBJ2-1	CASIRLVAGEQFF
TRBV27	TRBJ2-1	CASSSTGRVYNEQFF
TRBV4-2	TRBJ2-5	CASSQDPKGAGEGETQYF
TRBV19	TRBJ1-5	CATSDREYQPQHF
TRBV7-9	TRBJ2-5	CASSPSGLGRVKQGETQYF
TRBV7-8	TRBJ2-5	CASSSVRVGHRETQYF
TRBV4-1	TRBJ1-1	CASRNGQGDGHEAFF
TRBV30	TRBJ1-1	CAWSQRVEAFF
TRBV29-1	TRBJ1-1	CSVEYRGRGTEAFF
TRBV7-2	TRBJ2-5	CASSLIPGGMGETQYF
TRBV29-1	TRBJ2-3	CSVEDPAGGPNTQYF
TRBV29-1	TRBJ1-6	CSVAFSPDNSPLHF
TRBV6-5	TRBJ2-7	CASTRDRGYEQYF
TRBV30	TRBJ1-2	CAWSVQGDYGYTF
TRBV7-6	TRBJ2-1	CASSLQREYHNEQFF
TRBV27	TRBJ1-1	CASSVRTGGSTEAFF
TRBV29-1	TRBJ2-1	CSSLLVLLGNNEQFF
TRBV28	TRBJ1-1	CASSLREYTEAFF
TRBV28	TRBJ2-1	CASSPPLAGVYNEQFF
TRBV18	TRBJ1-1	CASSPLDGNTEAFF
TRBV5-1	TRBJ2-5	CASSLGTEQETQYF
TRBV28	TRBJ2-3	CASTSGSWGTDTQYF
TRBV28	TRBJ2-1	CASSLYSHGPAGVNNEQFF
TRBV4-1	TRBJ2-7	CASSPPGQFYEQYF
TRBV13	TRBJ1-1	CASSLWGGGGANTEAFF
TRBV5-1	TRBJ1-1	CASSLVGDSRGTEAFF
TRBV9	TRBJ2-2	CASSVSGVNTGELFF
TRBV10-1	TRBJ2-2	CASSDRGLAGCDANTGELFF
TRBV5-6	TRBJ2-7	CASSGSGGAYEQYF
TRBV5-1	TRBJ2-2	CASSYRSGQTGELFF
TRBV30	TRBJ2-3	CAWSGATDTQYF
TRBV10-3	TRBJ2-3	CATQSGTSGKGGTDTQYF
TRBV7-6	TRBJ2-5	CASSLKFGTGVTQYF
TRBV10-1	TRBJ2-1	CASSEPQGDEQFF
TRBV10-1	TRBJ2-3	CADRYSPSSDTQYF
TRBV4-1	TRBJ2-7	CASSQGMGTSGHEQYF
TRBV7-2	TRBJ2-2	CASSLPGSGELFF
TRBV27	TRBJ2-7	CASSFSGTGINEQYF
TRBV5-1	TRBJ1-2	CASTPGGGKYGYTF
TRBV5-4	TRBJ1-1	CASRPTAGQGYTEAFF
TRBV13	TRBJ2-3	CASSLGPGALDTQYF
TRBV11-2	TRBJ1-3	CASSPNREVRNTIYF
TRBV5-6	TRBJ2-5	CASSLLAGEWEQYF
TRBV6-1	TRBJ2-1	CASREWGLRGSYNEQFF
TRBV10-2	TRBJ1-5	CASSDSQTSTPQHF
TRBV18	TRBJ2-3	CASSPLTSTDTQYF
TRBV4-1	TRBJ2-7	CASGQAGTYEQYF
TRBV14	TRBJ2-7	CASSRVGALSSYEQYF
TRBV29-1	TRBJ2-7	CSVGWGQGAYEQYF
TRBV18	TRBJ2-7	CASSSDRGRHEQYF
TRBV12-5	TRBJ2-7	CASGPTLRDRFYEQYF
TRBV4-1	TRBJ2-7	CASSQDSSVRGRPSYEQYF
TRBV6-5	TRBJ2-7	CASLKAGEAREQYF
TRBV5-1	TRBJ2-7	CASSGGQPTYEQYF
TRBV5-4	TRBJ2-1	CASSSRTSGRGNEQFF
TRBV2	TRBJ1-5	CASSEQNSNQPQHF
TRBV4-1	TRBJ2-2	CASSQGDRDAGELFF